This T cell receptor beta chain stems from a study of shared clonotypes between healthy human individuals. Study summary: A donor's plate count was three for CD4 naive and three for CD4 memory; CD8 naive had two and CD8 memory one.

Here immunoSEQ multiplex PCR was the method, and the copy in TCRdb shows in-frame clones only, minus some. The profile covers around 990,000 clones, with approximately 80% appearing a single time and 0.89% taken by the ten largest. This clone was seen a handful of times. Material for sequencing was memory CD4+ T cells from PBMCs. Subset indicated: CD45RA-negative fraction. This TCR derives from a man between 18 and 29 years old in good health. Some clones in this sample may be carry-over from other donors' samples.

The CDR3, as DNA: TGTGCCAGCGGGTACTATGGCTACACCTTC. Its protein product is CASGYYGYTF. V usage is TRBV28 and J usage is TRBJ1-2; D not certain. The V end lost 8 bases, the J end lost 3 bases, and 4 bases lay between the germline ends. CDR1 and CDR2 (germline): MDHEN, SYDVKM. CDR3 length equals 10 residues.